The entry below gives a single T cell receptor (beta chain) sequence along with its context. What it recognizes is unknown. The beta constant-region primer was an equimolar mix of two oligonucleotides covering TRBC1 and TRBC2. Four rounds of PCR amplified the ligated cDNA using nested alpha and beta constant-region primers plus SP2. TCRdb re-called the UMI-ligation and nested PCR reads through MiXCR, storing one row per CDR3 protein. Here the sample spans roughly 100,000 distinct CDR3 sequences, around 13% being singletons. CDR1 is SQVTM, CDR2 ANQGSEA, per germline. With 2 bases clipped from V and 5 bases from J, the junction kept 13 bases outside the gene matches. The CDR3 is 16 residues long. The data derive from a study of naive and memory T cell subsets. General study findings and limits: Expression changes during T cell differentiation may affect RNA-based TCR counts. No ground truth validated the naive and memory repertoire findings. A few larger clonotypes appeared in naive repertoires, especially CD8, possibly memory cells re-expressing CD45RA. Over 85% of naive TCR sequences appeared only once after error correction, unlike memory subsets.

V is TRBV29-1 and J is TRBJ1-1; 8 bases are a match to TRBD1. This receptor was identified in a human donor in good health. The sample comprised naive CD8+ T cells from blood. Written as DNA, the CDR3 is TGCAGCGTTGAACTGGGGCAGGGGGCGATCGGAACTGAAGCTTTCTTT. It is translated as CSVELGQGAIGTEAFF. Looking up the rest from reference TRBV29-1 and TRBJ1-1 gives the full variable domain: SAVISQKPSRDICQRGTSLTIQCQVDSQVTMMFWYRQQPGQSLTLIATANQGSEATYESGFVIDKFPISRPNLTFSTLTVSNMSPEDSSIYLCSVELGQGAIGTEAFFGQGTRLTVV.